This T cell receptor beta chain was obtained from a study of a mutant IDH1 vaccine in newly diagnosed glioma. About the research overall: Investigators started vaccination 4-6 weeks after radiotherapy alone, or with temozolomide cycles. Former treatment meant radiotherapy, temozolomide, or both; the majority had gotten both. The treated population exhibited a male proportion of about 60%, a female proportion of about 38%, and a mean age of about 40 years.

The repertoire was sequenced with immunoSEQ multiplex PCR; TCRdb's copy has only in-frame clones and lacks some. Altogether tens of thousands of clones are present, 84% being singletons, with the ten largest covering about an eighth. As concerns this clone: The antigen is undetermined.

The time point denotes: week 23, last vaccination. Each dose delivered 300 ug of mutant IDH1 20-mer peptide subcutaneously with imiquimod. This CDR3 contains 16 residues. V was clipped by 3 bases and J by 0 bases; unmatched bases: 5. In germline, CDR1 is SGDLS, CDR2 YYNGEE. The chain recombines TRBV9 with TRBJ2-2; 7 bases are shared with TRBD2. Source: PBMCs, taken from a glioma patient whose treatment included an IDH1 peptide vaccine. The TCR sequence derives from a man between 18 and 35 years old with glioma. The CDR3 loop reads CASSAWGGANTGELFF. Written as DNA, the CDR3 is TGTGCCAGCAGCGCCTGGGGGGGGGCGAACACCGGGGAGCTGTTTTTT.